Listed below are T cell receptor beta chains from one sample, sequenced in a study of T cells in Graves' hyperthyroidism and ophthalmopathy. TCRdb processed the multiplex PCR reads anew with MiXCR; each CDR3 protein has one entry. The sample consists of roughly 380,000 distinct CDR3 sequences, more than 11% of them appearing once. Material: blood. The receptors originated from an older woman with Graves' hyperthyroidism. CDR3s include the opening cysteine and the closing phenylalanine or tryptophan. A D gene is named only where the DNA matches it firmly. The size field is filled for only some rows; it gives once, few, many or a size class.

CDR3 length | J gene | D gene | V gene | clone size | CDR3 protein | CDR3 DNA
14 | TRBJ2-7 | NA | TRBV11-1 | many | CASSLRQSEYEQYF | TGTGCCAGCAGCTTAAGACAGTCGGAGTACGAGCAGTACTTC
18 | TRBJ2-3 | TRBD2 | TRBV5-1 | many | CASSPGTSDGRSTDTQYF | TGCGCCAGCAGCCCAGGGACGAGTGACGGGAGGAGCACAGATACGCAGTATTTT
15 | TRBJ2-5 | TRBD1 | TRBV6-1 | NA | CASTGTGGRQETQYF | TGTGCCAGCACAGGGACAGGGGGACGGCAAGAGACCCAGTACTTC
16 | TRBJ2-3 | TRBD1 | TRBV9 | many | CASSSTPGQSTDTQYF | TGTGCCAGCAGCTCAACTCCGGGACAGAGCACAGATACGCAGTATTTT
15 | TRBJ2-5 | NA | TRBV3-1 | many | CASSPLRGAQETQYF | TGTGCCAGCAGCCCCCTTAGGGGGGCCCAAGAGACCCAGTACTTC
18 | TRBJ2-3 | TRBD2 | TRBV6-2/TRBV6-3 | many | CASSYPGSGLAGGDTQYF | TGTGCCAGCAGTTACCCCGGGAGTGGACTAGCGGGAGGAGATACGCAGTATTTT
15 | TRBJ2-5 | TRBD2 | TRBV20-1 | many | CSASLAGGVQETQYF | TGCAGTGCTAGTCTAGCGGGAGGCGTACAAGAGACCCAGTACTTC
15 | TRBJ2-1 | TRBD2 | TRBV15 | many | CATGGTSGNLRKQFF | TGTGCCACCGGCGGGACTAGCGGTAACCTCAGAAAGCAGTTCTTC
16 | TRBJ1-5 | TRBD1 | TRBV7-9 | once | CASSSETGSTDQPQHF | TGTGCCAGCAGCTCAGAGACAGGGAGTACGGATCAGCCCCAGCATTTT
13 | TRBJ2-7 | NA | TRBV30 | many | CAWSVGQTYEQYF | TGTGCCTGGAGTGTAGGACAGACATACGAGCAGTACTTC
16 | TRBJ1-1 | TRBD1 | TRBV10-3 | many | CAISGTPQGAGTEAFF | TGTGCCATCAGTGGGACCCCACAGGGGGCGGGAACTGAAGCTTTCTTT
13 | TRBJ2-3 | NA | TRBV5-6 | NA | CASSYDNQDTQYF | TGTGCCAGCAGCTACGACAATCAAGATACGCAGTATTTT
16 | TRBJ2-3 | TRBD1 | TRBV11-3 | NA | CASSSAGTGPGDTQYF | TGTGCCAGCAGCTCCGCGGGGACAGGGCCCGGGGATACGCAGTATTTT
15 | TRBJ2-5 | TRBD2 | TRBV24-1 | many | CATSASTSGQETQYF | TGTGCCACCAGTGCTTCGACTAGCGGCCAAGAGACCCAGTACTTC
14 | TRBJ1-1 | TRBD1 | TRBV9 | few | CASSPRGTGGGAFF | TGTGCCAGCAGCCCCCGTGGGACAGGGGGTGGCGCTTTCTTT
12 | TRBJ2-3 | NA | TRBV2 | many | CASSEERDTQYF | TGTGCCAGCAGTGAAGAGAGGGATACGCAGTATTTT
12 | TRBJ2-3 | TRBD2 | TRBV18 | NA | CASSPTSGSQYF | TGTGCCAGCTCACCGACTAGCGGATCGCAGTATTTT
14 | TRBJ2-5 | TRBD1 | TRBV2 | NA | CASTRTGRRETQYF | TGTGCCAGCACCCGGACAGGCCGCAGAGAGACCCAGTACTTC
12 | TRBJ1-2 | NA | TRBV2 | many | CASRGDNYGYTF | TGTGCCAGCAGGGGGGACAACTATGGCTACACCTTC
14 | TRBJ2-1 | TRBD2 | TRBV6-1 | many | CASTESSGYNEQFF | TGTGCCAGCACCGAATCTAGCGGCTACAATGAGCAGTTCTTC
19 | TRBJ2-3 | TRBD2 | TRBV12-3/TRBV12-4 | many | CASRPGEGLAGESTDTQYF | TGTGCCAGCAGACCAGGGGAAGGACTAGCGGGAGAGAGCACAGATACGCAGTATTTT
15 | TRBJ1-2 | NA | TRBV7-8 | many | CASSPRTQSNYGYTF | TGTGCCAGCAGCCCCCGGACCCAGAGCAACTATGGCTACACCTTC
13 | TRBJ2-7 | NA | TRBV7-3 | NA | CANSLTGTYEQYF | TGTGCCAACAGCCTCACAGGTACCTACGAGCAGTACTTC
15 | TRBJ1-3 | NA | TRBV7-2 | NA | CASSSTWGSGNTIYF | TGTGCCAGCAGCTCCACGTGGGGCTCTGGAAACACCATATATTTT
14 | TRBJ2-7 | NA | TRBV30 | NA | CAWSSGGPSYEQYF | TGTGCCTGGAGTTCGGGGGGCCCCTCCTACGAGCAGTACTTC
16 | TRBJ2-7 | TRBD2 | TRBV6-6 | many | CASSYLQLAGSYEQYF | TGTGCCAGCAGTTACCTTCAACTAGCGGGATCCTACGAGCAGTACTTC